This TCR beta chain was captured in a study of blood T cells in healthy people across ages. Across the study: About one barcoded beta molecule per two T cells was captured by template switching. Broader study findings: Since the PBMCs were unsorted, naive and antigen-experienced cells could not be conclusively compared.

Per the germline V gene, CDR1 is MGHRA and CDR2 is YSYEKL. The CDR3 extends over 15 amino acids. Trimming cost V 0 bases and J 11 bases; bases outside gene matches: 10. The sample holds a few counts of this clonotype. Its antigen remains unknown. Sample-barcoded 5' priming and a J-beta primer mix drove a second PCR of roughly 7 to 11 cycles. TCRdb called the 5' RACE reads again in MiXCR, with one record for every CDR3 protein. The repertoire holds some 1,500,000 distinct CDR3 sequences, with approximately 42% as singletons. This rearrangement joins TRBV4-1 to TRBJ2-5; TRBD1 matches 9 bases. The TCR sequence derives from a woman aged 18 to 35 in good health. The sequenced material came from blood. The CDR3: CASSQDGTGYNEQYF. CDR3 DNA sequence: TGCGCCAGCAGCCAAGATGGGACAGGGTACAATGAGCAGTACTTC.